These 23 T cell receptor beta chains were sequenced from one sample in a study of cytomegalovirus exposure and HLA in healthy donors (TCRdb year 2017). The library was generated by the immunoSEQ multiplex PCR assay. For the multiplex PCR, a mixture combining 60 forward primers for TCR Vbeta segments and 13 reverse primers for TCR Jbeta segments was used. This is the immuneACCESS table as TCRdb keeps it, with only in-frame sequences that have V and J called. A part of the clones is gone; compared with another copy, unresolved V genes explain less than half, and the rest is unexplained. The sample has 100,000 to 150,000 clones on record, roughly four fifths of them singletons. About 1.8% of the sample is taken by the ten largest. What was sequenced was PBMCs. These receptors all come from a woman aged 45-65 years in good health and CMV-seronegative.

The chain couples TRBV2 to TRBJ1-2; TRBD1 matches 9 bases. The V segment lost 6 bases and the J segment 1 base; nucleotides outside the gene matches: 6. The V gene's germline CDR1 is SNHLY and CDR2 FYNNEI. The CDR3 is made up of 15 amino acids. The CDR3 coding sequence is TGTGCCAGCAGAGACCGGGACAGGGTTAACTATGGCTACACCTTC. Its translation: CASRDRDRVNYGYTF.

The V and J genes are TRBV29-1 and TRBJ2-2, with a tentative D call TRBD1 (8 bases). Trimming shortened V by 6 bases and J by 6 bases, and 17 bases separated the two germline ends. CDR1 and CDR2 (germline): SQVTM, ANQGSEA. This CDR3 spans 14 amino acids. Here the CDR3 reads CSVQTGGGSGELFF. In DNA, the CDR3 is TGCAGCGTCCAAACAGGGGGAGGGTCCGGGGAGCTGTTTTTT.

The chain is built from TRBV5-1 and TRBJ2-1, with 11 bases lining up with TRBD2. The CDR3 is made up of 17 amino acids. V dropped 0 bases and J dropped 9; count of bases not matched to a gene: 11. Germline V gene sequence: CDR1 SGHRS, CDR2 YFSETQ. CDR3 DNA: TGCGCCAGCAGCTTGGCCGGGATAGCGGGAGGGCTGGGTGAGCAGTTCTTC. It is translated as CASSLAGIAGGLGEQFF. Full variable domain (remainder filled in from reference TRBV5-1 and TRBJ2-1): KAGVTQTPRYLIKTRGQQVTLSCSPISGHRSVSWYQQTPGQGLQFLFEYFSETQRNKGNFPGRFSGRQFSNSRSEMNVSTLELGDSALYLCASSLAGIAGGLGEQFFGPGTRLTVL.

The V gene is TRBV9, the J gene TRBJ1-2; D remains unclear. Per germline, CDR1 SGDLS and CDR2 YYNGEE. V was clipped by 3 bases and J by 1 base, with 7 bases between them. This CDR3 region has 13 residues. CDR3 in amino acids: CASSEGVNYGYTF. The CDR3 DNA follows: TGTGCCAGCAGCGAGGGAGTTAACTATGGCTACACCTTC.

The chain combines TRBV5-6 with TRBJ1-3; 7 nucleotides line up with TRBD1. Germline V gene sequence: CDR1 SGHDT, CDR2 YYEEEE. Trimming at V came to 2 bases and at J to 8 bases, leaving 10 bases not matched to a gene. There are 15 residues in the CDR3. This CDR3 is CASSLLKNRGDTIYF. The DNA for the CDR3 is TGTGCCAGCAGCTTACTTAAGAACAGGGGAGACACCATATATTTT.

The chain has TRBV6-5 and TRBJ2-1, with 8 bases that match TRBD2. The CDR3 spans 15 residues. CDR1 and CDR2 (germline): MNHEY, SVGAGI. The ends lost 2 bases at V and 8 bases at J; junction bases unmatched: 8. This chain's CDR3 is CASSYAGRAIYEQFF. CDR3 DNA sequence: TGTGCCAGCAGTTACGCCGGGAGGGCCATCTATGAGCAGTTCTTC.

The chain employs TRBV5-1 and TRBJ1-1; 9 bases match TRBD1. V dropped 1 base and J dropped 4; count of bases not matched to a gene: 8. The CDR3 has 16 residues. Germline lookup yields CDR1 SGHRS and CDR2 YFSETQ. Here the CDR3 DNA reads TGCGCCAGCAGCTTGCGGGGACAGGGAGAGGGCACTGAAGCTTTCTTT. Translation gives CASSLRGQGEGTEAFF.

This rearrangement joins TRBV25-1 to TRBJ1-2, with D hard to call. Per germline, CDR1 MGHDK and CDR2 SYGVNS. V lost 6 bases to trimming and J lost 8 bases, with 16 bases between them. This CDR3 has 13 amino acids. CDR3 coding DNA: TGTGCCAGCAGAGAGGGAAAGGGTGCGGGCTACACCTTC. It encodes CASREGKGAGYTF.

J is TRBJ2-2 and V is TRBV29-1; the D gene is possibly TRBD2 (5 bases). The CDR3 extends over 15 amino acids. Trimming removed 4 bases at V and 0 bases at J, with 12 bases between. Germline values: CDR1 SQVTM, CDR2 ANQGSEA. The CDR3 protein is CSVVEGPANTGELFF. The CDR3 DNA sequence: TGCAGCGTTGTTGAGGGTCCCGCGAACACCGGGGAGCTGTTTTTT.

This chain uses TRBV5-1 with TRBJ1-2; D uncertain. Trimming removed 0 bases from V and 3 bases from J, with 9 bases in between. The V gene's germline CDR1 is SGHRS and CDR2 YFSETQ. The CDR3 covers 14 residues. For the CDR3, the DNA is TGCGCCAGCAGCTTGGCGGGGTTTGACTATGGCTACACCTTC. This encodes CASSLAGFDYGYTF.

The rearrangement joins TRBV5-1 to TRBJ2-7, with D perhaps TRBD1 (6 bases). CDR1 is SGHRS and CDR2 is YFSETQ in the germline V gene. Trimming cost V 3 bases and J 0 bases, with 10 bases left between them. The CDR3 is 14 residues long. The CDR3 nucleotides are TGCGCCAGCAGCTATGGACAGAGCTCCTACGAGCAGTACTTC. The encoded protein is CASSYGQSSYEQYF.

The V gene is TRBV5-1, the J gene TRBJ2-1; 9 positions agree with TRBD1. CDR3 length: 15 residues. Germline CDR1 and CDR2: SGHRS and YFSETQ. The V gene end was trimmed by 1 base and the J gene end by 6 bases; junction bases not matched to a gene: 5. The chain's CDR3 is CASSLPRDRVNEQFF. The CDR3, as DNA: TGCGCCAGCAGCTTGCCCCGGGACAGGGTCAATGAGCAGTTCTTC.

A few counts support this clone. The chain couples TRBV9 to TRBJ1-5, with unresolved D. The CDR3 consists of 14 residues. Germline-derived CDR1 and CDR2 are SGDLS and YYNGEE. V lost 2 bases and J 6 bases, leaving 12 bases between the germline ends. The CDR3 DNA is TGTGCCAGCAGCGTCGGCCCCCAGGTTCAGCCCCAGCATTTT. Its translation is CASSVGPQVQPQHF.

This chain links TRBV4-3 with TRBJ2-1; TRBD2 might be the D (5 bases). CDR1 LGHNA and CDR2 YSLEER come from the germline V gene. The CDR3 totals 16 residues. V lost 0 bases and J 0 bases, leaving 9 bases between the germline ends. The CDR3 region has the DNA TGCGCCAGCAGCCAAGATCGGGGTTTCTCCTACAATGAGCAGTTCTTC. It codes for CASSQDRGFSYNEQFF.

This clone turned up a few times. The rearrangement uses TRBV28 and TRBJ1-2, with D possibly TRBD1 on 6 matching bases. Trimming took 7 bases from V and 4 from J, leaving 10 bases between them. This CDR3 has 12 residues. Per germline, CDR1 MDHEN and CDR2 SYDVKM. CDR3 coding DNA: TGTGCCAGCACCGGGACATTCTATGGCTACACCTTC. Amino acid sequence: CASTGTFYGYTF.

The rearrangement uses TRBV6-6 and TRBJ2-1, with 7 bases identical to TRBD2. The CDR3 totals 16 residues. V gave up 2 bases and J gave up 5 bases; unmatched junction bases: 9. Germline V CDR1 and CDR2: MNHNY, SVGAGI (reference sequence). CDR3 protein: CASSYPGLVGDNEQFF. CDR3 DNA: TGTGCCAGCAGTTACCCTGGACTAGTAGGGGACAATGAGCAGTTCTTC.

The rearrangement joins TRBV14 to TRBJ1-1, with 7 positions matching TRBD1. The germline CDR1 and CDR2 sequences are SGHDN and FVKESK. The CDR3 has 16 amino acids. Unmatched junction bases numbered 9, after V lost 5 bases and J lost 0 bases. The CDR3 protein is CASSMRTGLLNTEAFF. In nucleotides, the CDR3 is TGTGCCAGCAGCATGCGGACAGGACTTCTGAACACTGAAGCTTTCTTT.

V and J are TRBV5-6 and TRBJ2-1; possibly TRBD1 for D (6 bases). The V and J ends lost 7 bases and 8 bases respectively, with 13 bases between them. From germline, CDR1 is SGHDT and CDR2 YYEEEE. The CDR3 runs to 12 residues. CDR3 protein: CASRWGPHEQFF. The CDR3 region has the DNA TGTGCCAGCCGGTGGGGGCCCCATGAGCAGTTCTTC.

In this sample, this clone turned up a few times. The CDR3 sequence is CAISDQRGLLDNEQFF. The CDR3 DNA follows: TGTGCCATCAGTGACCAAAGGGGGCTGTTAGACAATGAGCAGTTCTTC. The chain has TRBV10-3 and TRBJ2-1; TRBD1 matches 7 bases. Germline trimming cut 3 bases from V and 5 bases from J; bases unmatched to any gene: 10. The V gene's germline CDR1 is ENHRY and CDR2 SYGVKD. The CDR3 is 16 amino acids.

This chain links TRBV28 with TRBJ2-3; 12 bases map to TRBD1. V lost 5 bases to trimming and J lost 5 bases; unmatched junction nucleotides: 11. The germline V gene has CDR1 MDHEN and CDR2 SYDVKM. CDR3 length equals 17 residues. The chain's CDR3 is CASSTHSGQGAGDTQYF. The CDR3 DNA follows: TGTGCCAGCAGTACACACTCGGGACAGGGGGCGGGAGATACGCAGTATTTT.

The chain recombines TRBV4-2 with TRBJ2-3; the D gene is possibly TRBD2 (5 bases). CDR1 LGHNA and CDR2 YNFKEQ come from the germline V gene. The V end was cut by 1 base, the J end by 5 bases, with 7 bases between. CDR3 size: 13 residues. The CDR3 DNA follows: TGTGCCAGCAGCCAAGGGAGGAAAGATACGCAGTATTTT. Amino acid sequence: CASSQGRKDTQYF.

The V gene is TRBV7-3, the J gene TRBJ1-2; D call uncertain. Germline assignment: CDR1 SGHTA and CDR2 FQGTGA. Between the trimmed V and J ends, which lost 1 base and 4 bases, there was a span of 7 bases. This CDR3 is 13 amino acids long. CDR3 DNA sequence: TGTGCCAGCAGCTTAAGCGTAGCCTATGGCTACACCTTC. Translating it yields CASSLSVAYGYTF.

The chain recombines TRBV7-3 with TRBJ2-1; D remains ambiguous. The CDR3 length is 15 residues. Between the trimmed V and J ends, which lost 5 bases and 1 base, there was a span of 12 bases. CDR1 and CDR2 from the germline V gene are SGHTA and FQGTGA. CDR3 nucleotides: TGTGCCAGCAGCCCCCAAGCCCGATCCTACAATGAGCAGTTCTTC. Protein: CASSPQARSYNEQFF.